The 8 T cell receptor beta chains reported below all come from one sample, sequenced in a study of cytomegalovirus exposure and HLA in healthy donors. PCR primers comprised 60 Vbeta and 13 Jbeta primers. The assay was immunoSEQ multiplex PCR, and TCRdb's table has in-frame clones only and misses some. The sample has fewer than 200,000 clones, roughly 9.5% seen once. The specimen was PBMCs. The receptors come from a woman aged 25 to 39 in good health and CMV-seropositive.

The chain carries TRBV5-6 and TRBJ1-4; D is unresolved. The CDR3 covers 16 residues. V gave up 0 bases and J gave up 11 bases, with 20 bases separating them. CDR1 is SGHDT and CDR2 is YYEEEE in the germline V gene. The CDR3 DNA follows: TGTGCCAGCAGCTTGGGGACCCTTGGGAGGGCCGAGAAACTGTTTTTT. Translating it yields CASSLGTLGRAEKLFF. The full variable domain, with the rest looked up from reference TRBV5-6 and TRBJ1-4, is DAGVTQSPTHLIKTRGQQVTLRCSPKSGHDTVSWYQQALGQGPQFIFQYYEEEERQRGNFPDRFSGHQFPNYSSELNVNALLLGDSALYLCASSLGTLGRAEKLFFGSGTQLSVL.

The V call is TRBV14, the J call TRBJ1-2; 8 nucleotides align to TRBD1. V was clipped by 2 bases and J by 3 bases; unmatched bases: 2. Germline V lookup: CDR1 SGHDN, CDR2 FVKESK. The CDR3 spans 14 residues. This chain's CDR3 is CASSQMDRDYGYTF. The CDR3 DNA follows: TGTGCCAGCAGCCAAATGGACAGGGACTATGGCTACACCTTC.

This sequence joins TRBV6-5 and TRBJ1-3, with 7 positions matching TRBD1. The CDR3 is made up of 16 amino acids. Germline assignment: CDR1 MNHEY and CDR2 SVGAGI. The J segment lost 3 bases and the V segment lost 2 bases, leaving 7 bases of the junction unmatched. The DNA for the CDR3 is TGTGCCAGCAGTTACGCACAGGGGAGTAGTGGAAACACCATATATTTT. Its protein is CASSYAQGSSGNTIYF.

Only a few counts were recorded for this clone. The rearrangement joins TRBV10-3 to TRBJ2-2; D uncertain. This CDR3 has 11 amino acids. Trimming stripped 6 bases from V and 3 bases from J, with 2 bases between. Germline V CDR1 and CDR2: ENHRY, SYGVKD. The CDR3 region is CAISDTGELFF. The CDR3 bases are TGTGCCATCAGCGACACCGGGGAGCTGTTTTTT.

CDR3 region: CASSVIEYPRGEQFF. In DNA form, the CDR3 reads TGTGCCAGCAGTGTCATCGAGTATCCCCGAGGTGAGCAGTTCTTC. The gene calls are TRBV6-1 and TRBJ2-1; no clear D. Trimming shortened V by 4 bases and J by 9 bases, and 19 bases separated the two germline ends. Germline V gene data show CDR1 as MNHNS and CDR2 as SASEGT. This CDR3 spans 15 amino acids.

This clone was recorded a few times. The CDR3 coding sequence is TGTGCCAGCAGTGCCGGACTAGCCACAGATACGCAGTATTTT. It yields the protein CASSAGLATDTQYF. V and J are TRBV27 and TRBJ2-3; TRBD2 matches 8 bases. CDR3 length equals 14 residues. V lost 5 bases to trimming and J lost 2 bases; unmatched junction nucleotides: 3. In germline, CDR1 is MNHEY, CDR2 SMNVEV (reference sequence).

This clone appeared a few times. V and J are TRBV18 and TRBJ2-2; 10 bases line up with TRBD2. Germline values: CDR1 KGHSH, CDR2 LQKENI. The CDR3 is made up of 16 amino acids. V shed 2 bases and J 4 bases; nucleotides not matched to a gene: 4. This CDR3 is CASSPFSGRGTGELFF. The CDR3 DNA follows: TGTGCCAGCTCACCATTCAGCGGGAGGGGCACCGGGGAGCTGTTTTTT.

In its sample, this clone was seen a few times. The chain is built from TRBV5-1 and TRBJ2-1; 7 bases line up with TRBD2. The CDR3 consists of 14 residues. The germline CDR1 and CDR2 sequences are SGHRS and YFSETQ. V lost 4 bases to trimming and J lost 10 bases; unmatched junction nucleotides: 11. In nucleotides, the CDR3 is TGCGCCAGCAGCGCGGCGGGGGACTCCCTAGAGCAGTTCTTC. The encoded protein is CASSAAGDSLEQFF.